The clone carrying this T cell receptor beta chain showed up just a few times. Its target is unknown. Naive CD4+ T cells were purified with Tregs depleted by CD25. Full-length variable regions came from constant-region reverse primers plus semi-nested Nested Universal Primer A PCR. TCRdb re-called the 5' RACE reads with MiXCR, one entry per CDR3 protein. This table holds nearly 40,000 distinct CDR3 sequences, approximately 17% found once. General study findings and limits: Greatest tumor Treg TCR overlap was with tumor naive CD4+ cells. The TCR gene usage of tumor memory CD4+ T cells clustered together with blood and lymph node memory CD4+ cells and with lymph node naive CD4+ cells.

There are 15 residues in the CDR3. Trimming at V came to 5 bases and at J to 1 base, leaving 4 bases not matched to a gene. Per germline, CDR1 KGHDR and CDR2 SFDVKD. This chain links TRBV24-1 with TRBJ2-3, with 8 nucleotides matching TRBD2. The receptor's source is a female donor with breast cancer. The source material was naive CD4+ T cells sorted from a lymph node. Subset here: naive CD4+ T cells, CD4+CD45RA+CD25-. CDR3 region: CATSGTTSGTDTQYF. Here the CDR3 DNA reads TGTGCCACCAGTGGCACGACTAGCGGCACAGATACGCAGTATTTT.